Listed here are 13 T cell receptor beta chains from one sample, sequenced in a study of T-cell reconstitution after alpha-beta-depleted transplantation in children. A TCRbeta library incorporating unique molecular identifiers was prepared. A single record per CDR3 protein comes from TCRdb applying MiXCR to the PCR reads. The sample lists hundreds of thousands of distinct CDR3 sequences; 15% to 20% were seen once. The specimen comprised PBMCs from the stem cell graft donor, sampled from the stem cell graft. The receptor set was obtained from a human donor who donated a stem cell graft to a child with acute lymphoblastic leukemia.

This clonotype was counted a few times. This chain connects TRBV29-1 to TRBJ1-1, with TRBD1 as a possible D gene (5 bases). Germline-derived CDR1 and CDR2 are SQVTM and ANQGSEA. This CDR3 comprises 12 residues. Trimming cost V 7 bases and J 0 bases, with 9 bases left between them. The CDR3 nucleotides read TGCAGCGCACGGGACCTGAACACTGAAGCTTTCTTT. Its protein is CSARDLNTEAFF.

In its sample, this clonotype was seen many times. The chain recombines TRBV12-3 or TRBV12-4 with TRBJ2-5; D perhaps matches TRBD2 (5 bases). V lost 5 bases, J lost 7 bases, and 8 bases lay in between. CDR3 length: 11 amino acids. CDR3 bases: TGTGCCAGCAGTCGAGGAGGGACCCAGTACTTC. This gives the protein CASSRGGTQYF.

The chain combines TRBV5-6 with TRBJ2-2, with D possibly TRBD1 on 5 matching bases. The V end lost 0 bases, the J end lost 0 bases, and 12 bases lay between the germline ends. The CDR3 totals 17 residues. Germline CDR1 reads SGHDT; CDR2 reads YYEEEE. As DNA, the CDR3 is TGTGCCAGCAGCTTGGCCTGGGGCCCTTCGAACACCGGGGAGCTGTTTTTT. It codes for CASSLAWGPSNTGELFF. The whole variable domain, filled in from reference TRBV5-6 and TRBJ2-2, reads DAGVTQSPTHLIKTRGQQVTLRCSPKSGHDTVSWYQQALGQGPQFIFQYYEEEERQRGNFPDRFSGHQFPNYSSELNVNALLLGDSALYLCASSLAWGPSNTGELFFGEGSRLTVL.

Many counts were recorded for this clonotype. The chain couples TRBV3-1 to TRBJ2-2; D is possibly TRBD1 (6 bases). Germline V gives CDR1 LGHDT, CDR2 YNNKEL (reference sequence). The CDR3 spans 14 residues. Trimming shortened V by 4 bases and J by 3 bases, and 9 bases separated the two germline ends. The DNA for the CDR3 is TGTGCCAGCAGCCTACAGGGTCACACCGGGGAGCTGTTTTTT. Translation: CASSLQGHTGELFF.

The J gene is TRBJ1-4, the V gene TRBV20-1; D remains unclear. V gave up 0 bases and J gave up 8 bases, with 16 bases separating them. This CDR3 spans 15 amino acids. Germline V lookup: CDR1 DFQATT, CDR2 SNEGSKA (reference sequence). CDR3 region: CSARDPMSEYEKLFF. CDR3 sequence (DNA): TGCAGTGCTAGAGATCCTATGTCGGAGTACGAAAAACTGTTTTTT.

V usage is TRBV25-1 and J usage is TRBJ2-7, with 9 positions matching TRBD1. V lost 6 bases to trimming and J lost 4 bases; unmatched junction nucleotides: 10. This CDR3 region has 15 residues. CDR1 MGHDK and CDR2 SYGVNS come from the germline V gene. CDR3 loop: CASSRAGTGFYEQYF. Here the CDR3 DNA reads TGTGCCAGCAGCCGAGCCGGGACAGGGTTTTACGAGCAGTACTTC.

The CDR3 nucleotides read TGCGCCAGCAGTTACCTAGCGGGAGCTGGGGGGGAGCAGTTCTTC. Its translation is CASSYLAGAGGEQFF. This chain uses TRBV5-1 with TRBJ2-1; 10 nucleotides align to TRBD2. The CDR3 is 15 amino acids. Germline V gives CDR1 SGHRS, CDR2 YFSETQ. The V gene end was trimmed by 5 bases and the J gene end by 10 bases; junction bases not matched to a gene: 12.

This clonotype was observed a few times. The CDR3 is CSGRTSGYNEQFF. CDR3 bases: TGCAGTGGTCGGACTAGCGGGTACAATGAGCAGTTCTTC. The V call is TRBV20-1, the J call TRBJ2-1; 11 bases agree with TRBD2. The CDR3 spans 13 residues. V shed 7 bases and J 4 bases; nucleotides not matched to a gene: 3. CDR1 DFQATT and CDR2 SNEGSKA come from the germline V gene (reference sequence).

This clonotype was recorded a few times. The J gene is TRBJ2-3, the V gene TRBV20-1; no firm D call. The CDR3 spans 11 residues. CDR1 DFQATT and CDR2 SNEGSKA come from the germline V gene (reference sequence). Trimming took 3 bases from V and 5 from J, leaving 6 bases between them. The chain's CDR3 is CSASNVDTQYF. CDR3 DNA: TGCAGTGCTAGCAATGTAGATACGCAGTATTTT.

The chain couples TRBV2 to TRBJ1-2; D gene ambiguous. The CDR3 is 15 residues long. Germline-derived CDR1 and CDR2 are SNHLY and FYNNEI. Trimming removed 3 bases from V and 0 bases from J, with 11 bases in between. The CDR3 DNA follows: TGTGCCAGCAGTGACGTCGTCCTCTCTAACTATGGCTACACCTTC. Protein sequence: CASSDVVLSNYGYTF.

This chain joins TRBV5-1 and TRBJ1-1; D possibly corresponds to TRBD1 (5 bases). With 3 bases removed from V and 3 bases from J, the gap between germline ends came to 12 bases. Germline V CDR1 and CDR2: SGHRS, YFSETQ. The CDR3 spans 14 residues. CDR3 sequence: CASSSSGTDTEAFF. CDR3 coding DNA: TGCGCCAGCAGCTCTTCAGGGACGGACACTGAAGCTTTCTTT.

This clonotype has a handful of counts. V usage is TRBV2 and J usage is TRBJ2-7; a possible D gene is TRBD1 (6 bases). V dropped 8 bases and J dropped 0 bases, with 14 bases sitting between them. Per the germline V gene, CDR1 is SNHLY and CDR2 is FYNNEI. CDR3 length: 14 amino acids. This chain's CDR3 is CASPTGLSSYEQYF. CDR3 in DNA: TGTGCCAGCCCGACAGGTCTTAGCTCCTACGAGCAGTACTTC.

This clonotype occurred once. The chain joins TRBV3-1 to TRBJ1-1, with 9 bases lining up with TRBD1. CDR3 length: 15 amino acids. Trimming took 4 bases from V and 6 from J; bases not matched to a gene: 9. Germline values: CDR1 LGHDT, CDR2 YNNKEL (reference sequence). This chain's CDR3 is CASSPWTGEFAEAFF. DNA of the CDR3: TGTGCCAGCAGCCCCTGGACAGGGGAGTTCGCTGAAGCTTTCTTT.